The following is a TCR beta chain sequence with its context. Its antigen remains unknown. Healthy bone marrow donors made up the donors. Both 60 Vbeta primers and 13 Jbeta primers went into the PCR. In the original processing: There were around 77 million unique TCR beta chains by a later count, and 8.5 million to 14 million of them were shared. Sequencing was performed with immunoSEQ multiplex PCR; in TCRdb, only in-frame clones are kept and a portion is missing. The D gene and trimming were derived from the DNA, and the V and J assignments and clone size from that table. The data show 110,000 or so clones, with about 78% seen just once and around 12% held by the top ten. This sample was taken from a study of cytomegalovirus exposure and HLA in healthy donors. Study-wide results and caveats: A later analysis revealed that TCR association rates differed between HLA loci, peaking at DRB1 and bottoming out at HLA-C.

V was shortened by 2 bases and J by 3 bases, with 20 bases between the two germline ends. Germline CDR1 reads SEHNR; CDR2 reads FQNEAQ (reference sequence). The CDR3 totals 18 residues. The origin of this receptor is a woman between 40 and 55 years old in good health and CMV-seropositive. Sequenced material: PBMCs. This chain uses TRBV7-9 with TRBJ2-1, with a tentative D call TRBD2 (6 bases). CDR3 nucleotides: TGTGCCAGCAGCTTATTCAGTTCGGGGGAAGGAATCTACAATGAGCAGTTCTTC. It codes for CASSLFSSGEGIYNEQFF. Variable domain in full (rest from reference TRBV7-9 and TRBJ2-1): DTGVSQNPRHKITKRGQNVTFRCDPISEHNRLYWYRQTLGQGPEFLTYFQNEAQLEKSRLLSDRFSAERPKGSFSTLEIQRTEQGDSAMYLCASSLFSSGEGIYNEQFFGPGTRLTVL.